One sample yielded the 21 T cell receptor beta chains listed below, sequenced in a study of T-cell memory formation after mild COVID-19. MiXCR, applied by TCRdb to the 5' RACE reads, yields one record per CDR3 protein. The sample holds 450,000 to 650,000 distinct CDR3 sequences; 20% to 25% are singletons and the top ten take about 8.4%. The source material was PBMCs or a T cell subset sorted from them (not recorded which). The receptors shown here come from an adult woman who had mild COVID-19 (a few samples of this study predate the infection). Cell type and time point are not known.

This chain uses TRBV20-1 with TRBJ2-4, with unresolved D. This CDR3 region has 14 residues. Germline lookup yields CDR1 DFQATT and CDR2 SNEGSKA (reference sequence). Trimming left V 6 bases short and J 7 bases short, with 19 bases between. The CDR3 sequence is CSAAAGSSLNIQYF. The CDR3, as DNA: TGCAGTGCCGCTGCCGGGTCTTCACTTAACATTCAGTACTTC.

The chain links TRBV5-5 to TRBJ2-1, with 7 nucleotides matching TRBD2. CDR1 is SGHKS and CDR2 is YYEKEE in the germline V gene (reference sequence). This CDR3 contains 14 residues. V shed 1 base, J shed 8 bases, and the junction held 6 bases outside the gene matches. CDR3 DNA: TGTGCCAGCAGCTTGCACTGGGGAGGGGATGAGCAGTTCTTC. Its protein is CASSLHWGGDEQFF. Combining the CDR3 with reference TRBV5-5 and TRBJ2-1 gives the whole variable domain DAGVTQSPTHLIKTRGQQVTLRCSPISGHKSVSWYQQVLGQGPQFIFQYYEKEERGRGNFPDRFSARQFPNYSSELNVNALLLGDSALYLCASSLHWGGDEQFFGPGTRLTVL.

There are many counts of this clonotype. The rearrangement links TRBV4-2 to TRBJ1-4; D gene uncertain. V lost 3 bases and J 8 bases, leaving 7 bases between the germline ends. This CDR3 comprises 12 residues. Per the germline V gene, CDR1 is LGHNA and CDR2 is YNFKEQ. The DNA of the CDR3 is TGTGCCAGCAGCCATGTCCGAGAAAAACTGTTTTTT. Amino acids: CASSHVREKLFF.

The genes are TRBV4-3 and TRBJ1-6; 8 bases are a match to TRBD1. Unmatched junction bases numbered 5, after V lost 0 bases and J lost 7 bases. The CDR3 totals 16 residues. Germline CDR1 LGHNA, CDR2 YSLEER. This CDR3 is CASSQDLQGANSPLHF. The DNA of the CDR3 is TGCGCCAGCAGCCAAGACCTCCAGGGGGCCAATTCACCCCTCCACTTT.

Only a few counts were recorded for this clonotype. This rearrangement joins TRBV6-5 to TRBJ2-5, with a weak D call TRBD2 (5 bases). The CDR3 has 14 residues. V lost 4 bases, J lost 1 base, and 10 bases lay in between. In germline, CDR1 is MNHEY, CDR2 SVGAGI. The CDR3 DNA reads as TGTGCCAGCAGTTCCTACGGGATCCAAGAGACCCAGTACTTC. It encodes CASSSYGIQETQYF.

This chain uses TRBV24-1 with TRBJ2-3; D gene unclear. This CDR3 comprises 15 residues. V was trimmed by 2 bases and J by 0 bases, leaving 8 bases between them. Germline CDR1 and CDR2: KGHDR and SFDVKD. Here the CDR3 DNA reads TGTGCCACCAGTGATTCAACTACGAGCACAGATACGCAGTATTTT. Translated: CATSDSTTSTDTQYF.

The chain has TRBV30 and TRBJ1-2, with D hard to call. Germline CDR1 and CDR2: GTSNPN and SVGIG (reference sequence). V lost 4 bases to trimming and J lost 3 bases, with 15 bases between them. CDR3 size: 14 residues. Written as DNA, the CDR3 is TGTGCCTGGACGCGGCAGCACCAAGACTATGGCTACACCTTC. Residues: CAWTRQHQDYGYTF.

This clonotype showed up just a few times. V and J are TRBV15 and TRBJ2-2, with D uncertain. V lost 4 bases and J 1 base, leaving 10 bases between the germline ends. CDR1 and CDR2 from the germline V gene are LNHNV and YYDKDF (reference sequence). There are 15 residues in the CDR3. CDR3 in DNA: TGTGCCACCAGCATACGTACGTTGAACACCGGGGAGCTGTTTTTT. This sequence encodes CATSIRTLNTGELFF.

In its sample, this clonotype was seen many times. The chain has TRBV5-1 and TRBJ2-1; 8 nucleotides agree with TRBD1. The CDR3 has 15 amino acids. The trim removed 0 bases at V and 3 bases at J, leaving 2 bases unmatched. Germline CDR1 is SGHRS and CDR2 is YFSETQ. DNA of the CDR3: TGCGCCAGCAGCTTGGGTACAGGGGGCTACAATGAGCAGTTCTTC. It yields the protein CASSLGTGGYNEQFF.

The sample holds a few counts of this clonotype. The V and J genes are TRBV20-1 and TRBJ2-7, with TRBD2 matching over 14 bases. Losses at the gene ends were 0 bases for V and 4 bases for J; bases not matched to a gene: 14. This CDR3 spans 19 amino acids. In germline, CDR1 is DFQATT, CDR2 SNEGSKA (reference sequence). The CDR3 DNA reads TGCAGTGCTAGAGATGATAGACTAGCGGGAGGGCCAAAAGAGTACGAGCAGTACTTC. Its protein product is CSARDDRLAGGPKEYEQYF.

The chain uses TRBV5-8 and TRBJ2-7; D possibly corresponds to TRBD1 (6 bases). CDR1 SGHTS and CDR2 YDEGEE come from the germline V gene. The CDR3 extends over 12 amino acids. V was shortened by 4 bases and J by 2 bases, with 7 bases between the two germline ends. The CDR3 DNA follows: TGTGCCAGCAGCGGGACACCCTACGAGCAGTACTTC. This sequence encodes CASSGTPYEQYF. The full variable domain, rest sourced from reference TRBV5-8 and TRBJ2-7, is EAGVTQSPTHLIKTRGQQATLRCSPISGHTSVYWYQQALGLGLQFLLWYDEGEERNRGNFPPRFSGRQFPNYSSELNVNALELEDSALYLCASSGTPYEQYFGPGTRLTVT.

This sequence joins TRBV4-1 and TRBJ1-1; 8 positions match TRBD1. This CDR3 has 14 residues. V shed 6 bases and J 1 base; nucleotides not matched to a gene: 4. The V gene's germline CDR1 is MGHRA and CDR2 YSYEKL. The CDR3 here is CASRNRGENTEAFF. CDR3 nucleotide sequence: TGCGCCAGCAGAAACAGGGGGGAGAACACTGAAGCTTTCTTT.

This clonotype was seen a few times. V usage is TRBV7-9 and J usage is TRBJ1-2; D is unclear. Germline loops: CDR1 SEHNR, CDR2 FQNEAQ (reference sequence). Trimming removed 4 bases at V and 10 bases at J, with 10 bases between. This CDR3 spans 11 amino acids. The CDR3, as DNA: TGTGCCAGCAGCTCAGGTCCTTTCTACACCTTC. Its protein product is CASSSGPFYTF.

This chain links TRBV5-5 with TRBJ2-1; weak D call: TRBD1 (5 bases). The CDR3 covers 20 residues. The V and J ends lost 0 bases and 1 base respectively, with 23 bases between them. Germline V CDR1 and CDR2: SGHKS, YYEKEE (reference sequence). The CDR3 protein is CASSLDAGQIVAVSYNEQFF. CDR3 nucleotides: TGTGCCAGCAGCTTGGATGCCGGACAAATCGTCGCGGTATCCTACAATGAGCAGTTCTTC.

This chain connects TRBV27 to TRBJ2-1; TRBD1 or TRBD2 may be the D gene (6 bases each). Germline V gene data show CDR1 as MNHEY and CDR2 as SMNVEV (reference sequence). V was trimmed by 3 bases and J by 10 bases, leaving 22 bases between them. The CDR3 is 16 residues long. In DNA form, the CDR3 reads TGTGCCAGCAGTTTCGTGGGGGGCAGGGTCCTTGAGGAGCAGTTCTTC. Translated: CASSFVGGRVLEEQFF.

The sample holds a few counts of this clonotype. V and J are TRBV24-1 and TRBJ1-5, with 8 bases aligning to TRBD1. V shed 4 bases, J shed 1 base, and the junction held 8 bases outside the gene matches. The CDR3 is 17 residues long. Germline values: CDR1 KGHDR, CDR2 SFDVKD. The CDR3, as DNA: TGTGCCACCAGTGACCCCGGACAGGGCGGAAGCAATCAGCCCCAGCATTTT. Residues: CATSDPGQGGSNQPQHF.

This chain links TRBV11-2 with TRBJ1-2, with 7 bases that match TRBD1. This CDR3 has 16 residues. Per the germline V gene, CDR1 is SGHAT and CDR2 is FQNNGV. The trim removed 6 bases at V and 0 bases at J, leaving 10 bases unmatched. The CDR3 bases are TGTGCCAGCAGACGAGGGACAGCGACAGCTAACTATGGCTACACCTTC. Its protein product is CASRRGTATANYGYTF.

This clonotype was seen a handful of times. This chain connects TRBV7-2 to TRBJ2-1, with TRBD1 identical over 8 bases. The CDR3 is 12 residues long. Germline loops: CDR1 SGHTA, CDR2 FQGNSA. V gave up 1 base and J gave up 16 bases; unmatched junction bases: 6. CDR3 in DNA: TGTGCCAGCAGCTTAGAAGTAGGACAGGGTTTCTTC. As protein: CASSLEVGQGFF.

As regards this clonotype: The junction does not match germline at one end; this may be a read error. The J gene is TRBJ2-7, the V gene TRBV7-6; the match to TRBD1 covers 7 bases. Germline loops: CDR1 SGHVS, CDR2 FNYEAQ. The CDR3 has 15 amino acids. DNA of the CDR3: TGTGCCGGCAGCTTAGTTGAGACAGGGTATGTCGAGCAGTACTTC. The encoded protein is CAGSLVETGYVEQYF.

This clonotype was found a few times. The chain couples TRBV11-1 to TRBJ2-1; D perhaps matches TRBD1 (5 bases). CDR3 length: 14 amino acids. V was trimmed by 3 bases and J by 6 bases, leaving 12 bases between them. Germline assignment: CDR1 SGHAT and CDR2 FQDESV (reference sequence). Here the CDR3 DNA reads TGTGCCAGCAGCTTCCTCAGGGAAAGCAATGAGCAGTTCTTC. It encodes CASSFLRESNEQFF. The full variable domain, rest sourced from reference TRBV11-1 and TRBJ2-1, is EAEVAQSPRYKITEKSQAVAFWCDPISGHATLYWYRQILGQGPELLVQFQDESVVDDSQLPKDRFSAERLKGVDSTLKIQPAELGDSAMYLCASSFLRESNEQFFGPGTRLTVL.

This clonotype was seen a handful of times. V usage is TRBV6-2 or TRBV6-3 and J usage is TRBJ1-5; D gene unclear. CDR1 is MNHEY and CDR2 is SVGEGT in the germline V gene. The CDR3 totals 18 residues. V gave up 2 bases and J gave up 6 bases, with 23 bases separating them. CDR3: CASSYGIEAGRRGQPQHF. The CDR3 nucleotides read TGTGCCAGCAGTTACGGTATCGAGGCAGGCAGACGGGGTCAGCCCCAGCATTTT.